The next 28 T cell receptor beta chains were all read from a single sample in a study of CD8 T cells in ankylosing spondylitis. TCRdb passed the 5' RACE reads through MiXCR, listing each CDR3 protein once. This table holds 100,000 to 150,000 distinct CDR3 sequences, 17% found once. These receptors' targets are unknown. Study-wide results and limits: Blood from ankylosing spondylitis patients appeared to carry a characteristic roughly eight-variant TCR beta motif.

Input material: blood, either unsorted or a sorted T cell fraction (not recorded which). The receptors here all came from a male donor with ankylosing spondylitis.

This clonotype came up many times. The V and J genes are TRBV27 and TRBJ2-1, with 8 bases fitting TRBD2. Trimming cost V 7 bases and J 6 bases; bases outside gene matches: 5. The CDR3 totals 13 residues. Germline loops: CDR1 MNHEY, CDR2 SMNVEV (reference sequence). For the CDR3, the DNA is TGTGCCAGCAATAGCGGGATAGTCAATGAGCAGTTCTTC. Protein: CASNSGIVNEQFF.

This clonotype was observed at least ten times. The CDR3 loop reads CASSPGTGVITEAFF. As DNA, the CDR3 is TGTGCCAGCAGCCCCGGGACAGGGGTTATCACTGAAGCTTTCTTT. This sequence joins TRBV11-3 and TRBJ1-1, with 10 bases identical to TRBD1. The CDR3 is 15 amino acids. CDR1 and CDR2 (germline): SGHNT, YENEEA. J lost 4 bases, V lost 5 bases, and 7 bases had no gene match.

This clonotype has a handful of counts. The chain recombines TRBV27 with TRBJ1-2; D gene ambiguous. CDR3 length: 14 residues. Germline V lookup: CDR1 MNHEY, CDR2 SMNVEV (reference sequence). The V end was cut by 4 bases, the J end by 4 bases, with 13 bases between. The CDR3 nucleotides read TGTGCCAGCAGTTCTCCCAGTTCCTCCTATGGCTACACCTTC. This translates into CASSSPSSSYGYTF.

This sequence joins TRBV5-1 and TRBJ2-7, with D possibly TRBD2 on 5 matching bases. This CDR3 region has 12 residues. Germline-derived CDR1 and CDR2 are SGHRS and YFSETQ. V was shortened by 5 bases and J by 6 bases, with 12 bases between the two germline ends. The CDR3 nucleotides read TGCGCCAGCAGTTATACTAGGAGCGAGCAGTACTTC. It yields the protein CASSYTRSEQYF.

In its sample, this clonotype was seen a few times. This CDR3 is CASSQEGNSGNTIYF. CDR3 bases: TGCGCCAGCAGCCAAGAGGGCAACTCTGGAAACACCATATATTTT. This chain joins TRBV4-1 and TRBJ1-3, with D unresolved. This CDR3 spans 15 amino acids. Trimming took 0 bases from V and 0 from J, leaving 6 bases between them. Germline CDR1 reads MGHRA; CDR2 reads YSYEKL.

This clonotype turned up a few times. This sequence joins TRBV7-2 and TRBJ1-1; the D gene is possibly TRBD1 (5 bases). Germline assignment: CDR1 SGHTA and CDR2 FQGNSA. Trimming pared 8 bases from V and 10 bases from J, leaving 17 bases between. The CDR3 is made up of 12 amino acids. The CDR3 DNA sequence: TGTGCCAGCGGGGGTAGGGAAGTTGTAGCTTTCTTT. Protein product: CASGGREVVAFF.

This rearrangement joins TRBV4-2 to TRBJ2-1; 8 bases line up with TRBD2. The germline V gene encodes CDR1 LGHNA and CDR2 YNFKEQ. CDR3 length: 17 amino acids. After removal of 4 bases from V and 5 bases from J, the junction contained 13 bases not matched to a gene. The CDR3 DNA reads TGTGCCAGCAGCCGGTCCCCGACTAGCGAGTCAGACAATGAGCAGTTCTTC. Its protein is CASSRSPTSESDNEQFF.

The CDR3 reads CASSEYSGTGGYEQYF. The CDR3 region has the DNA TGTGCCAGCAGTGAATATTCCGGGACAGGGGGCTACGAGCAGTACTTC. V is TRBV25-1 and J is TRBJ2-7; 11 positions match TRBD1. The CDR3 extends over 16 amino acids. The J segment lost 3 bases and the V segment lost 0 bases, leaving 4 bases of the junction unmatched. The germline V gene has CDR1 MGHDK and CDR2 SYGVNS.

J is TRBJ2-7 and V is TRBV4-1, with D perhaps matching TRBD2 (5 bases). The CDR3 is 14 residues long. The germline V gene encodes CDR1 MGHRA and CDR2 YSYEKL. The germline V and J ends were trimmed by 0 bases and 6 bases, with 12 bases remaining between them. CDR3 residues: CASSQDSLGLEQYF. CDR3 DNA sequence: TGCGCCAGCAGCCAAGATTCACTAGGTCTCGAGCAGTACTTC.

CDR3 DNA: TGCAGTGCTCTCTTCGGGTACGAGCAGTACTTC. Its translation: CSALFGYEQYF. The chain combines TRBV20-1 with TRBJ2-7, with D uncertain. V shed 5 bases and J shed 4 bases, with 9 bases lying between them. Germline loops: CDR1 DFQATT, CDR2 SNEGSKA (reference sequence). CDR3 size: 11 residues.

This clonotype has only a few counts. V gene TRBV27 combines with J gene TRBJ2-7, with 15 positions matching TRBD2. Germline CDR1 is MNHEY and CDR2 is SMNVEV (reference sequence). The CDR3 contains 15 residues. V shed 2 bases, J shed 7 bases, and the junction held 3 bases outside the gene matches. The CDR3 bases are TGTGCCAGCAGTTTAGGGACTAGCGGGAGGACGGAGCAGTACTTC. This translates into CASSLGTSGRTEQYF.

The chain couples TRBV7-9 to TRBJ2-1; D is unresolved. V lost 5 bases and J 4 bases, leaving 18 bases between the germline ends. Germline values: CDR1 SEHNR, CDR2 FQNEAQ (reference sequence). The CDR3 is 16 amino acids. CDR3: CASSPEEIDPYNEQFF. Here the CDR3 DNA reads TGTGCCAGCAGCCCGGAAGAAATAGACCCATACAATGAGCAGTTCTTC.

The chain's CDR3 is CASSSHPEGLPNEQFF. Here the CDR3 DNA reads TGTGCCAGCAGTTCCCATCCAGAGGGGCTCCCCAATGAGCAGTTCTTC. The gene calls are TRBV28 and TRBJ2-1; D assignment may be TRBD1 or TRBD2 (5 bases each). Trimming took 4 bases from V and 6 from J, leaving 19 bases between them. Germline values: CDR1 MDHEN, CDR2 SYDVKM. The CDR3 sequence is 16 residues long.

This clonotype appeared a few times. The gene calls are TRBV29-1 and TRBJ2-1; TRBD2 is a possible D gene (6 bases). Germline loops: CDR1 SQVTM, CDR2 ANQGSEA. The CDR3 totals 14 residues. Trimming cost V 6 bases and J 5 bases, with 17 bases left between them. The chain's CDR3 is CSVPGTEGNNEQFF. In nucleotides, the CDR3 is TGCAGCGTGCCCGGGACTGAGGGTAACAATGAGCAGTTCTTC.

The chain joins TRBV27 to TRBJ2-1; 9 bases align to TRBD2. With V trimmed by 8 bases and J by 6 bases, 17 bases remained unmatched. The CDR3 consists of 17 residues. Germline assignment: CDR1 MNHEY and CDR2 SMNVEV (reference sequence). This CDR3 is CASSGAREGFYLNEQFF. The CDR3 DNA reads TGTGCCAGCTCCGGCGCGCGGGAGGGGTTTTATCTCAATGAGCAGTTCTTC.

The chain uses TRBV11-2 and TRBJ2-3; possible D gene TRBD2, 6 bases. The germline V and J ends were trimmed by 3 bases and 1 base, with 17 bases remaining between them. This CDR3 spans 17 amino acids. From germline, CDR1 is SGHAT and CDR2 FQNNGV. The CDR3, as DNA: TGTGCCAGCAGCTTTTTCCCCCCCACGGGGGGCACAGATACGCAGTATTTT. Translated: CASSFFPPTGGTDTQYF.

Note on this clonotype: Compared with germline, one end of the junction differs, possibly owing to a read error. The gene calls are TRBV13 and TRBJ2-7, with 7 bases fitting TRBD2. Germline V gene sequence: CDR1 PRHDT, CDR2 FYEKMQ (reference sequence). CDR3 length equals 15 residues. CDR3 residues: CASSFRAGVSPEQYF. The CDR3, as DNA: TGTGCCAGCAGCTTTCGGGCGGGAGTAAGTCCCGAGCAGTACTTT.

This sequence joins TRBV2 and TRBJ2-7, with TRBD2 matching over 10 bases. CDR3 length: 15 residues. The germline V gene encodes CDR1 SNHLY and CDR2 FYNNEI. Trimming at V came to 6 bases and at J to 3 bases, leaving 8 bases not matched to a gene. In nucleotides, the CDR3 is TGTGCCAGCAGGATTAGCGGGAGGCCCGGCTACGAGCAGTACTTC. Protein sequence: CASRISGRPGYEQYF.

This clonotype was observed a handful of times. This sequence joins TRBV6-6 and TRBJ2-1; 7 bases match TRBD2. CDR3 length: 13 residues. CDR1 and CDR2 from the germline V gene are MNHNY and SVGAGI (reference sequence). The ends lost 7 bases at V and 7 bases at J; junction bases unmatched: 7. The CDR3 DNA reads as TGTGCCAGCATCTCCCCGGGGGGTAATGAGCAGTTCTTC. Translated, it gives CASISPGGNEQFF.

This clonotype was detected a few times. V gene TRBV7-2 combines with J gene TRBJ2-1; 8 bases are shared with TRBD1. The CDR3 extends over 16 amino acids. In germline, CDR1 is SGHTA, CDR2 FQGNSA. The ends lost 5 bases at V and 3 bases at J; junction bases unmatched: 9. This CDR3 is CASSPLQGGNYNEQFF. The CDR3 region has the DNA TGTGCCAGCAGCCCACTACAGGGGGGAAACTACAATGAGCAGTTCTTC.

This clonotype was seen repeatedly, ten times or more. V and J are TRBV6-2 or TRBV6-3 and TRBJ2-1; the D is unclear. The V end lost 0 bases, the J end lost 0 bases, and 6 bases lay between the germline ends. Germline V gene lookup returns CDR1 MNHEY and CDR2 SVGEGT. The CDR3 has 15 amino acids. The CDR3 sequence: CASSYSLSSYNEQFF. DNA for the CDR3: TGTGCCAGCAGTTACTCTTTGAGCTCCTACAATGAGCAGTTCTTC.

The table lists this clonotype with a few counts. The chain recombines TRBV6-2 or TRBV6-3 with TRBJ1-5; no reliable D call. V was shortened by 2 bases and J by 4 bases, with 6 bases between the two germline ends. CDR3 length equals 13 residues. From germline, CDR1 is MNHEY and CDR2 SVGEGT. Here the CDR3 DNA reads TGTGCCAGCAGTTACGGGGAGAATCAGCCCCAGCATTTT. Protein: CASSYGENQPQHF.

Here the CDR3 DNA reads TGCAGCGTTGAAGGGCGAGAGGGTGTAACCGGGGAGCTGTTTTTT. This encodes CSVEGREGVTGELFF. This sequence joins TRBV29-1 and TRBJ2-2; possibly TRBD2 for D (5 bases). The CDR3 covers 15 residues. Looked up from germline, CDR1 is SQVTM and CDR2 is ANQGSEA. Trimming removed 1 base from V and 5 bases from J, with 14 bases in between.

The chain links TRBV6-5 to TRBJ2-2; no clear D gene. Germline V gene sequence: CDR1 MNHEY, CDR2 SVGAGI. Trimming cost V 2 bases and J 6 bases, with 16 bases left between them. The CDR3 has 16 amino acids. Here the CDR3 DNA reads TGTGCCAGCAGTTACCCTCTGTCGTACAGCGCCGGGGAGCTGTTTTTT. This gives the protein CASSYPLSYSAGELFF.

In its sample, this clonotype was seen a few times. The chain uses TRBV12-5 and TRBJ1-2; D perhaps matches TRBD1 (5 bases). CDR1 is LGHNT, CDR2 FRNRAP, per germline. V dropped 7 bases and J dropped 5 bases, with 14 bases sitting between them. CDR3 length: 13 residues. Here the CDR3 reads CASDSGTVYGYTF. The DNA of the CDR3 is TGTGCTAGTGACTCCGGGACGGTGTATGGCTACACCTTC.

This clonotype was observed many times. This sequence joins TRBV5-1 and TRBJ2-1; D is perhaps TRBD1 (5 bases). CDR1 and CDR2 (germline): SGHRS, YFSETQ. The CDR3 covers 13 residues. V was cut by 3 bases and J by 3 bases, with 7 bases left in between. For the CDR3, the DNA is TGCGCCAGCAGCTCGGACAACTACAATGAGCAGTTCTTC. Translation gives CASSSDNYNEQFF.

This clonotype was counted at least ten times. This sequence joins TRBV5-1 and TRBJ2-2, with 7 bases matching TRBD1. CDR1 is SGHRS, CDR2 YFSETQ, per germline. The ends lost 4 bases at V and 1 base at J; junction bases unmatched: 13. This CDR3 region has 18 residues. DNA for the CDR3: TGCGCCAGCAGCCAAAACCAGGGACAGTCCGGGAACACCGGGGAGCTGTTTTTT. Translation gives CASSQNQGQSGNTGELFF.

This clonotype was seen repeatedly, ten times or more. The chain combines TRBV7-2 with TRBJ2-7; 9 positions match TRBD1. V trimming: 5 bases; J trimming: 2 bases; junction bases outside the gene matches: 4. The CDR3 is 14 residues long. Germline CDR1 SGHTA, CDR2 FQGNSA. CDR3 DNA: TGTGCCAGCAGCCTAGGGACAGGGCCCTACGAGCAGTACTTC. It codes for CASSLGTGPYEQYF.